This TCR beta chain comes out of a study of blood T cell repertoires in COVID-19. Looking at the study overall: The United States, Italy and Spain were the sources of the acute and convalescent COVID-19 samples. Sample material is recorded as cDNA or gDNA derived from T cells, B-cell-depleted T cells, or PBMCs.

Per the authors' pipeline: Estimation of nucleated cell counts relied on the amplification of reference gene primers. Some clones are missing from TCRdb's copy, which holds only in-frame ones; the method was immunoSEQ multiplex PCR. V, J and clone size were drawn from that table, and D and trimming were deduced from the DNA. The data contain just over 150,000 clones, 75% to 90% of them seen just once; the ten biggest clones take up about 0.5%. Germline V gene data show CDR1 as MNHEY and CDR2 as SMNVEV (reference sequence). The CDR3 covers 13 residues. V lost 6 bases, J lost 7 bases, and 12 bases lay in between.

The sample comprised peripheral blood. This sequence joins TRBV27 and TRBJ1-4; D is possibly TRBD1 (5 bases). The TCR comes from a man in his sixties with acute or convalescent COVID-19. The CDR3 DNA is TGTGCCAGCAGGCTCGGGGGTGGTGAAAAACTGTTTTTT. Its translation: CASRLGGGEKLFF.